The 27 T cell receptor beta chains given below trace back to one sample, sequenced in a study of beta chain features in type 1 diabetes. The study's findings and limits: Patients with Type 1 diabetes showed moderately but significantly shorter TCRB CDR3s in all four CD4+ subsets.

These receptors are not linked to any known antigen. The study reverse transcribed the entire isolated RNA, so it sequenced expressed TCRB transcripts. Profiled with immunoSEQ multiplex PCR; TCRdb holds only in-frame clones, not every one. The sample shows 600,000 to 750,000 clones, roughly 12% of them seen only once. The material sequenced was naive CD4+ T cells from blood. These receptors originate from a man aged 30 to 45 with type 1 diabetes.

This clone was recorded a few times. This chain connects TRBV2 to TRBJ1-2; D not certain. The V end lost 4 bases, the J end lost 5 bases, and 11 bases lay between the germline ends. This CDR3 spans 13 amino acids. In germline, CDR1 is SNHLY, CDR2 FYNNEI. Here the CDR3 DNA reads TGTGCCAGCAGTGCTGAACCAGTTTATGGCTACACCTTC. Its protein product is CASSAEPVYGYTF.

With regard to this clone: Other DNA sequences in this sample translate to the same CDR3. The J gene is TRBJ2-5, the V gene TRBV28, with D maybe TRBD1 (5 bases). Germline V CDR1 and CDR2: MDHEN, SYDVKM. This CDR3 spans 13 amino acids. Trimming shortened V by 9 bases and J by 4 bases, and 15 bases separated the two germline ends. The CDR3 reads CASIQGGVETQYF. For the CDR3, the DNA is TGTGCCAGTATCCAGGGTGGGGTAGAGACCCAGTACTTC.

The chain is built from TRBV11-3 and TRBJ2-5, with D tentatively TRBD2 (5 bases). The germline V gene has CDR1 SGHNT and CDR2 YENEEA. CDR3 length: 13 residues. Trimming stripped 1 base from V and 6 bases from J, with 9 bases between. This chain's CDR3 is CASSLAGEQTQYF. CDR3 nucleotides: TGTGCCAGCAGCTTAGCCGGGGAGCAGACCCAGTACTTC. Full variable domain (remainder filled in from reference TRBV11-3 and TRBJ2-5): EAGVVQSPRYKIIEKKQPVAFWCNPISGHNTLYWYLQNLGQGPELLIRYENEEAVDDSQLPKDRFSAERLKGVDSTLKIQPAELGDSAVYLCASSLAGEQTQYFGPGTRLLVL.

The chain couples TRBV7-2 to TRBJ1-4; possibly TRBD1 for D (5 bases). Looked up from germline, CDR1 is SGHTA and CDR2 is FQGNSA. Trimming pared 3 bases from V and 4 bases from J, leaving 12 bases between. This CDR3 comprises 15 residues. This CDR3 reads CASSLEGWYNEKLFF. The CDR3 coding sequence is TGTGCCAGCAGCTTGGAGGGGTGGTATAATGAAAAACTGTTTTTT.

J is TRBJ1-2 and V is TRBV7-2, with a possible D match to TRBD1 (6 bases). With 1 base removed from V and 3 bases from J, the gap between germline ends came to 12 bases. The CDR3 sequence is 15 residues long. Germline CDR1 is SGHTA and CDR2 is FQGNSA. Here the CDR3 reads CASSLVGRGDYGYTF. CDR3 DNA sequence: TGTGCCAGCAGCTTAGTGGGCAGGGGAGACTATGGCTACACCTTC.

This sequence joins TRBV10-3 and TRBJ2-2; a possible D gene is TRBD1 (5 bases). The V end lost 3 bases, the J end lost 4 bases, and 9 bases lay between the germline ends. Looked up from germline, CDR1 is ENHRY and CDR2 is SYGVKD. The CDR3 extends over 14 amino acids. The CDR3 nucleotides read TGTGCCATCAGTGACCAGGGTGGCACCGGGGAGCTGTTTTTT. This encodes CAISDQGGTGELFF.

DNA of the CDR3: TGCAGTGTCTCGGATGTCAATGAGCAGTTCTTC. This translates into CSVSDVNEQFF. The chain links TRBV20-1 to TRBJ2-1; no clear D gene. The CDR3 extends over 11 amino acids. Looked up from germline, CDR1 is DFQATT and CDR2 is SNEGSKA (reference sequence). Trimming left V 7 bases short and J 6 bases short, with 10 bases between.

This chain's CDR3 is CASSLSADGRSGELFF. CDR3 in DNA: TGTGCCAGCAGCCTTTCCGCAGACGGGCGGTCGGGGGAGCTGTTTTTT. The gene calls are TRBV9 and TRBJ2-2; D is unclear. The V end was cut by 4 bases, the J end by 8 bases, with 21 bases between. The CDR3 consists of 16 residues. Germline values: CDR1 SGDLS, CDR2 YYNGEE.

The V gene is TRBV2, the J gene TRBJ1-1; 8 positions match TRBD1. Unmatched junction bases numbered 3, after V lost 8 bases and J lost 1 base. Germline CDR1 and CDR2: SNHLY and FYNNEI. This CDR3 comprises 13 residues. The CDR3 sequence: CASGGTGNTEAFF. CDR3 bases: TGTGCCAGCGGCGGGACAGGGAACACTGAAGCTTTCTTT.

The chain links TRBV4-2 to TRBJ2-4; D is ambiguous. V was cut by 1 base and J by 2 bases, with 18 bases left in between. Germline CDR1 is LGHNA and CDR2 is YNFKEQ. The CDR3 has 18 residues. CDR3 coding DNA: TGTGCCAGCAGCCAAGCCGAAGGGCAGGCTGGGCCCAAAAACATTCAGTACTTC. Its translation: CASSQAEGQAGPKNIQYF.

This clone was counted only a few times. This chain uses TRBV29-1 with TRBJ1-4; D gene ambiguous. This CDR3 contains 12 residues. Looked up from germline, CDR1 is SQVTM and CDR2 is ANQGSEA. The V end was cut by 6 bases, the J end by 6 bases, with 11 bases between. The CDR3 nucleotides are TGCAGCGTAACGCTGGTAGATGAAAAACTGTTTTTT. Protein: CSVTLVDEKLFF.

This clone has more than one count but fewer than ten. V usage is TRBV25-1 and J usage is TRBJ2-1, with 11 bases identical to TRBD1. The CDR3 spans 15 residues. The J segment lost 9 bases and the V segment lost 3 bases, leaving 7 bases of the junction unmatched. Germline loops: CDR1 MGHDK, CDR2 SYGVNS. The CDR3 DNA sequence: TGTGCCAGCAGTGATCCGAGGACAGGGGGCACTGAGCAGTTCTTC. It translates to CASSDPRTGGTEQFF.

This clone came up a few times. The rearrangement joins TRBV7-6 to TRBJ1-1, with 7 bases identical to TRBD1. Losses at the gene ends were 5 bases for V and 3 bases for J; bases not matched to a gene: 3. The germline gives CDR1 SGHVS, CDR2 FNYEAQ. The CDR3 runs 13 residues. Here the CDR3 reads CASSTQGDTEAFF. As DNA, the CDR3 is TGTGCCAGCAGCACCCAGGGGGACACTGAAGCTTTCTTT.

This clone has only a few counts. Other DNA sequences in this specimen translate into the identical CDR3. This chain uses TRBV25-1 with TRBJ2-5; D is undetermined. Germline CDR1 reads MGHDK; CDR2 reads SYGVNS. The V end lost 0 bases, the J end lost 5 bases, and 4 bases lay between the germline ends. CDR3 size: 12 residues. DNA for the CDR3: TGTGCCAGCAGTGAATACGGGGAGACCCAGTACTTC. It is translated as CASSEYGETQYF.

The V and J genes are TRBV9 and TRBJ2-2; 7 nucleotides line up with TRBD1. Germline CDR1 reads SGDLS; CDR2 reads YYNGEE. V shed 4 bases and J 0 bases; nucleotides not matched to a gene: 9. The CDR3 is made up of 17 amino acids. CDR3 DNA sequence: TGTGCCAGCAGCCCTCCCGACGGGACAGCGAACACCGGGGAGCTGTTTTTT. It yields the protein CASSPPDGTANTGELFF.

CDR3 sequence reads: CASSDHIQGAADEQFF. The DNA for the CDR3 is TGTGCCAGCAGTGACCATATCCAGGGGGCTGCGGATGAGCAGTTCTTC. This chain links TRBV25-1 with TRBJ2-1, with 8 bases identical to TRBD1. This CDR3 has 16 amino acids. The germline V gene encodes CDR1 MGHDK and CDR2 SYGVNS. Trimming took 3 bases from V and 8 from J; bases not matched to a gene: 12. The variable domain in full, with the rest retrieved from reference TRBV25-1 and TRBJ2-1, is EADIYQTPRYLVIGTGKKITLECSQTMGHDKMYWYQQDPGMELHLIHYSYGVNSTEKGDLSSESTVSRIRTEHFPLTLESARPSHTSQYLCASSDHIQGAADEQFFGPGTRLTVL.

The chain uses TRBV29-1 and TRBJ2-1; D is possibly TRBD2 (6 bases). The V end lost 4 bases, the J end lost 0 bases, and 13 bases lay between the germline ends. The CDR3 loop spans 15 amino acids. Germline assignment: CDR1 SQVTM and CDR2 ANQGSEA. This chain's CDR3 is CSVVIAESSYNEQFF. The CDR3 DNA follows: TGCAGCGTTGTTATAGCGGAAAGCTCCTACAATGAGCAGTTCTTC.

This chain links TRBV2 with TRBJ2-5, with a possible D match to TRBD2 (5 bases). Trimming took off 6 bases at V and 5 bases at J, with 16 bases between the two ends. This CDR3 contains 14 residues. CDR1 and CDR2 (germline): SNHLY, FYNNEI. CDR3 nucleotides: TGTGCCAGCAGGGAGGATCGTGTGGCGGAGACCCAGTACTTC. It is translated as CASREDRVAETQYF. The variable domain in full, completed from reference TRBV2 and TRBJ2-5, reads EPEVTQTPSHQVTQMGQEVILRCVPISNHLYFYWYRQILGQKVEFLVSFYNNEISEKSEIFDDQFSVERPDGSNFTLKIRSTKLEDSAMYFCASREDRVAETQYFGPGTRLLVL.

In this sample, this clone turned up a few times. The chain uses TRBV28 and TRBJ2-7; 7 positions match TRBD1. Germline values: CDR1 MDHEN, CDR2 SYDVKM. J was trimmed by 1 base and V by 6 bases; bases with no gene match: 9. The CDR3 contains 15 residues. CDR3 residues: CASRSPPGQSYEQYF. The DNA of the CDR3 is TGTGCCAGCAGATCCCCTCCGGGACAGTCCTACGAGCAGTACTTC.

This chain connects TRBV6-6 to TRBJ1-2, with unresolved D. The CDR3 loop spans 15 amino acids. Germline CDR1 MNHNY, CDR2 SVGAGI (reference sequence). Trimming left V 6 bases short and J 1 base short, with 15 bases between. The DNA of the CDR3 is TGTGCCAGCAGACTTACGCAGGACTTTAACTATGGCTACACCTTC. It translates to CASRLTQDFNYGYTF.

This chain links TRBV7-8 with TRBJ2-3; either TRBD1 or TRBD2 may fit D (5 bases each). V shed 6 bases and J shed 3 bases, with 13 bases lying between them. Germline V gene lookup returns CDR1 SGHVS and CDR2 FQNEAQ. This CDR3 region has 14 residues. The CDR3 spells CASSTGPLTDTQYF. The CDR3, as DNA: TGTGCCAGCAGTACGGGGCCCCTTACAGATACGCAGTATTTT.

J is TRBJ2-4 and V is TRBV5-1; D tentatively reads TRBD1 or TRBD2 (5 bases each). This CDR3 comprises 15 residues. The V gene lost 0 bases and the J gene lost 7 bases, with 14 bases spanning the gap. Germline V gives CDR1 SGHRS, CDR2 YFSETQ. The CDR3 region has the DNA TGCGCCAGCAGCTTGGAACCCGGGACGTGGAACATTCAGTACTTC. Translating it yields CASSLEPGTWNIQYF.

The chain has TRBV4-1 and TRBJ1-1; possibly TRBD1 for D (5 bases). Trimming removed 4 bases at V and 3 bases at J, with 12 bases between. CDR1 and CDR2 from the germline V gene are MGHRA and YSYEKL. The CDR3 has 14 residues. CDR3 residues: CASSPPRGYTEAFF. CDR3 nucleotides: TGCGCCAGCAGCCCACCTCGGGGGTACACTGAAGCTTTCTTT.

The chain couples TRBV7-9 to TRBJ2-7, with D perhaps matching TRBD1 (5 bases). The ends were cut back, 3 bases at V and 4 bases at J, with 13 bases in the middle. In germline, CDR1 is SEHNR, CDR2 FQNEAQ (reference sequence). The CDR3 contains 14 residues. The CDR3 sequence: CASSFWPGRYEQYF. The CDR3 DNA follows: TGTGCCAGCAGCTTTTGGCCAGGGCGTTACGAGCAGTACTTC.

The chain couples TRBV5-1 to TRBJ2-7, with TRBD1 identical over 9 bases. With 2 bases clipped from V and 5 bases from J, the junction kept 5 bases outside the gene matches. Germline values: CDR1 SGHRS, CDR2 YFSETQ. The CDR3 runs to 14 residues. As DNA, the CDR3 is TGCGCCAGCAGCTTCCACGGACAGGGGAACGAGCAGTACTTC. This sequence encodes CASSFHGQGNEQYF. Full variable domain (rest looked up from reference TRBV5-1 and TRBJ2-7): KAGVTQTPRYLIKTRGQQVTLSCSPISGHRSVSWYQQTPGQGLQFLFEYFSETQRNKGNFPGRFSGRQFSNSRSEMNVSTLELGDSALYLCASSFHGQGNEQYFGPGTRLTVT.

The V call is TRBV5-1, the J call TRBJ2-3; possible D gene TRBD2, 6 bases. Trimming stripped 1 base from V and 0 bases from J, with 9 bases between. The CDR3 is 15 amino acids. Germline V gene sequence: CDR1 SGHRS, CDR2 YFSETQ. In DNA form, the CDR3 reads TGCGCCAGCAGCTTGCCGGGACTGAGCACAGATACGCAGTATTTT. This encodes CASSLPGLSTDTQYF.

The chain couples TRBV14 to TRBJ2-7, with 9 bases matching TRBD1. There are 16 residues in the CDR3. Germline-derived CDR1 and CDR2 are SGHDN and FVKESK. Germline trimming cut 1 base from V and 0 bases from J; bases unmatched to any gene: 4. CDR3 coding DNA: TGTGCCAGCAGCCAAGCAGGACAGGGGAGCTCCTACGAGCAGTACTTC. Residues: CASSQAGQGSSYEQYF.